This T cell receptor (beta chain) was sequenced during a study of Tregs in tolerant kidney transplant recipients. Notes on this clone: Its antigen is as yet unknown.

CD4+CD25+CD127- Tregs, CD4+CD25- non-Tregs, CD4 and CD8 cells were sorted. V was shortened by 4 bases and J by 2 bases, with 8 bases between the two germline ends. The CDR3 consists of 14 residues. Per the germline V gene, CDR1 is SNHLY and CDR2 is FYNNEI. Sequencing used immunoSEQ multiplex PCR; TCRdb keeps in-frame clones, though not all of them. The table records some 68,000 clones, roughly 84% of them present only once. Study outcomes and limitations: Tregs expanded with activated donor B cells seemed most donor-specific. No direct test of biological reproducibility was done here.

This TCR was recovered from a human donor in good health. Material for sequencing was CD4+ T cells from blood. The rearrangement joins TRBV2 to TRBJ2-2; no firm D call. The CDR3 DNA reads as TGTGCCAGCAGTGTTTTGAAAAACACCGGGGAGCTGTTTTTT. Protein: CASSVLKNTGELFF.